The entry below describes one T cell receptor (beta chain). Methods used by the authors: Reference gene primer amplification gave estimated nucleated cell counts. Assay used: immunoSEQ multiplex PCR; TCRdb lists only in-frame clones, some missing. That table supplies the V and J calls and clone size; D and trimming were determined from the DNA. The profile shows approximately 100,000 clones, more than 80% of them singletons. The sample belongs to a study of blood T cell repertoires in COVID-19. Turning to the study itself: Italy, Spain and the United States were the sources of the convalescent and acute COVID-19 samples. T cells, B-cell-depleted T cells, or PBMCs provided the cDNA or gDNA that served as material.

The CDR3 is made up of 16 amino acids. V gave up 0 bases and J gave up 1 base, with 14 bases separating them. The germline V gene has CDR1 SGDLS and CDR2 YYNGEE. The specimen was peripheral blood. The TCR originated in a woman older than 75 with acute or convalescent COVID-19. The chain combines TRBV9 with TRBJ2-7; possibly TRBD2 for D (5 bases). The DNA for the CDR3 is TGTGCCAGCAGCGTAGGCGGAGGAACGGAGTCCTACGAGCAGTACTTC. Translating gives CASSVGGGTESYEQYF. Combining the CDR3 with reference TRBV9 and TRBJ2-7 gives the whole variable domain DSGVTQTPKHLITATGQRVTLRCSPRSGDLSVYWYQQSLDQGLQFLIQYYNGEERAKGNILERFSAQQFPDLHSELNLSSLELGDSALYFCASSVGGGTESYEQYFGPGTRLTVT.